Listed below are T cell receptor beta chains from one sample, sequenced in a study of cytomegalovirus exposure and HLA in healthy donors. Data came from immunoSEQ multiplex PCR; TCRdb stores just in-frame clones and leaves some out. This table lists 60,000 to 85,000 clones. Sequenced material: PBMCs. Receptors originate from a man aged 45-60 years in good health and CMV-seropositive. Both conserved end residues are part of each CDR3. D genes are given only for firm matches.

>TRBJ2-1|TRBD1|TRBV2
TGTGCCAGCAGTGTCCAGGGGGCGAATGAGCAGTTCTTC
CASSVQGANEQFF
>TRBJ2-1|TRBD2|TRBV5-1
TGCGCCAGCAGCTTGGGAGCGGGAGTGGAAAATGAGCAGTTCTTC
CASSLGAGVENEQFF
>TRBJ1-2|.|TRBV28
TGTGCCAGCAGTTCCTTCGGGGTCTATGGCTACACCTTC
CASSSFGVYGYTF
>TRBJ1-1|TRBD1|TRBV2
TGTGCCAGCAGAGGGACAGGGCGAACTGAAGCTTTCTTT
CASRGTGRTEAFF
>TRBJ1-4|.|TRBV7-8
TGTGCCAGCAGCATGATGCTTGGGAGTAATGAAAAACTGTTTTTT
CASSMMLGSNEKLFF
>TRBJ2-5|.|TRBV5-6
TGTGCCAGCAGCTTGGAACTCCACGGGACCCAGTACTTC
CASSLELHGTQYF
>TRBJ2-3|TRBD1|TRBV12-5
TGTGCTAGTGGTTTGGGCTCCGGGACAGGGGGTACAGATACGCAGTATTTT
CASGLGSGTGGTDTQYF
>TRBJ1-6|.|TRBV9
TGTGCCAGCAGCGTAGAGGAAGCGGATAATTCACCCCTCCACTTT
CASSVEEADNSPLHF
>TRBJ2-1|TRBD1|TRBV9
TGTGCCAGCAGCGTAGGGAACAGGGGGCTCAATGAGCAGTTCTTC
CASSVGNRGLNEQFF
>TRBJ1-1|.|TRBV30
TGTGCCTGGAGCCCCGCGCCCGGTGAAGCTTTCTTT
CAWSPAPGEAFF
>TRBJ2-5|TRBD2|TRBV11-2
TGTGCCAGCAGCTTGCCTGGCGGGGGGGGAGAGACCCAGTACTTC
CASSLPGGGGETQYF
>TRBJ1-1|.|TRBV9
TGTGCCAGCAGCGTACTAGGGGGGAGGGACACTGAAGCTTTCTTT
CASSVLGGRDTEAFF
>TRBJ1-2|TRBD1|TRBV19
TGTGCCAGTTCGTACCGGGACAGGAAAAAGGATGGCTACACCTTC
CASSYRDRKKDGYTF
>TRBJ2-3|.|TRBV5-1
TGCGCCAGCAGCCCCCCGGGGGTTAGCACAGATACGCAGTATTTT
CASSPPGVSTDTQYF
>TRBJ2-3|TRBD1|TRBV6-6
TGTGCCAGCAAGGGGGCTAGCACAGATACGCAGTATTTT
CASKGASTDTQYF
>TRBJ1-2|.|TRBV6-1
TGTGCCAGCAGTGATATCGCAGTACCCCCGTATGGCTACACCTTC
CASSDIAVPPYGYTF
>TRBJ2-5|.|TRBV10-3
TGTGCCATCAGTGACAGGGGAGAGACCCAGTACTTC
CAISDRGETQYF
>TRBJ1-2|TRBD1|TRBV10-3
TGTGCCATCAGTGATGGAGGCACAGGGGACTATGGCTACACCTTC
CAISDGGTGDYGYTF
>TRBJ2-1|.|TRBV19
TGTGCCAGTAGTATAGATCGGGGTTATCATGAGCAGTTCTTC
CASSIDRGYHEQFF
>TRBJ1-1|.|TRBV30
TGTGCCTGGAGCGCGGGGGAAGGGCGAATGAACACTGAAGCTTTCTTT
CAWSAGEGRMNTEAFF
>TRBJ1-1|TRBD1|TRBV4-1
TGCGCCAGCAGCCAAGTCGGACATACAGGGGCGAGTACTGAAGCTTTCTTT
CASSQVGHTGASTEAFF
>TRBJ1-1|TRBD1|TRBV5-1
TGCGCCAGCAGCCCGCAGGGACAGGGGGCCACTGAAGCTTTCTTT
CASSPQGQGATEAFF
>TRBJ2-3|TRBD2|TRBV10-3
TGTGCCATCAGTGAGCAATCGGGGGGGACAGATACGCAGTATTTT
CAISEQSGGTDTQYF
>TRBJ2-2|TRBD2|TRBV9
TGTGCCAGCAGCGTTACTAGCGGGGTCAACACCGGGGAGCTGTTTTTT
CASSVTSGVNTGELFF
>TRBJ1-5|.|TRBV2
TGTGCCAGCAGGGCTCCTTCTGGGGCCCTGAATCAGCCCCAGCATTTT
CASRAPSGALNQPQHF
>TRBJ2-2|TRBD2|TRBV19
TGTGCCAGTAGCCCCCCCCCACTAGCGCCAAACACCGGGGAGCTGTTTTTT
CASSPPPLAPNTGELFF
>TRBJ1-1|.|TRBV7-9
TGTGCCAGCAGCTTATATCAGGGGCCCAACACTGAAGCTTTCTTT
CASSLYQGPNTEAFF